Below, 9 T cell receptor beta chains from the same sample are listed, as sequenced in a study of identical twins' blood T cells. From the 5' RACE reads, TCRdb called clonotypes with MiXCR, one entry per CDR3 protein. The sample shows hundreds of thousands of distinct CDR3 sequences, 28% of them seen only once. The specimen sequenced was PBMCs. These receptors all come from a woman aged 18 to 55 in good health.

The chain combines TRBV12-3 or TRBV12-4 with TRBJ2-3; the match to TRBD1 covers 9 bases. The V gene end was trimmed by 1 base and the J gene end by 4 bases; junction bases not matched to a gene: 3. The CDR3 is 15 amino acids. The CDR3 region has the DNA TGTGCCAGCAGTTTAGGGGACAGGGCGGCAGATACGCAGTATTTT. Amino acids: CASSLGDRAADTQYF.

The chain links TRBV4-1 to TRBJ1-4; TRBD1 matches at 7 bases. The CDR3 consists of 18 residues. Germline lookup yields CDR1 MGHRA and CDR2 YSYEKL. V dropped 4 bases and J dropped 2; count of bases not matched to a gene: 13. DNA of the CDR3: TGCGCCAGCAGCCCCGAGGGGGCGGCGGGATTCACTAATGAAAAACTGTTTTTT. Its translation is CASSPEGAAGFTNEKLFF.

A note on this clonotype: The junction does not match germline at one end; this may be a read error. This sequence joins TRBV14 and TRBJ2-7; either TRBD1 or TRBD2 may supply D (6 bases each). The CDR3 is made up of 15 amino acids. Germline V CDR1 and CDR2: SGHDN, FVKESK. Here the CDR3 reads CAGSQEQGTLYEQYF. The DNA of the CDR3 is TGTGCCGGCAGCCAAGAGCAGGGGACTTTATACGAGCAGTACTTC.

This CDR3 reads CASSLAAQRNTEAFF. The CDR3 nucleotides are TGCGCCAGCAGCTTGGCCGCGCAGCGGAACACTGAAGCTTTCTTT. The V call is TRBV5-1, the J call TRBJ1-1; D remains ambiguous. Trimming took off 0 bases at V and 1 base at J, with 10 bases between the two ends. The CDR3 runs to 15 residues. Germline CDR1 is SGHRS and CDR2 is YFSETQ.

The chain combines TRBV20-1 with TRBJ1-1; TRBD1 matches 8 bases. The CDR3 length is 13 residues. CDR1 and CDR2 from the germline V gene are DFQATT and SNEGSKA (reference sequence). V shed 6 bases and J 3 bases; nucleotides not matched to a gene: 6. In DNA, the CDR3 is TGCAGTGCGGACAGGGCCGGAGACACTGAAGCTTTCTTT. It is translated as CSADRAGDTEAFF.

The chain employs TRBV14 and TRBJ1-2; no reliable D call. Germline V lookup: CDR1 SGHDN, CDR2 FVKESK. The CDR3 runs 13 residues. Trimming took off 4 bases at V and 5 bases at J, with 11 bases between the two ends. The CDR3 here is CASSPGRVYGYTF. CDR3 in DNA: TGTGCCAGCAGCCCAGGAAGAGTATATGGCTACACCTTC.

The chain uses TRBV7-2 and TRBJ1-1; D is unclear. The CDR3 consists of 12 residues. The V end lost 2 bases, the J end lost 8 bases, and 9 bases lay between the germline ends. The V gene's germline CDR1 is SGHTA and CDR2 FQGNSA. The CDR3: CASSLYPLEAFF. The DNA for the CDR3 is TGTGCCAGCAGCTTATATCCGTTGGAAGCTTTCTTT.

The CDR3: CASSHREEAFF. The CDR3 DNA sequence: TGTGCCAGCAGCCACAGGGAGGAAGCTTTCTTT. V gene TRBV12-3 or TRBV12-4 combines with J gene TRBJ1-1; a possible D gene is TRBD1 (6 bases). Deletions cut 6 bases from V and 8 bases from J, with 10 bases between. CDR3 size: 11 residues.

The chain joins TRBV20-1 to TRBJ2-5; 7 nucleotides line up with TRBD2. The CDR3 is made up of 13 amino acids. Germline CDR1 and CDR2: DFQATT and SNEGSKA (reference sequence). The ends lost 5 bases at V and 0 bases at J; junction bases unmatched: 3. DNA of the CDR3: TGCAGTGCTTCGGGACTAAACCAAGAGACCCAGTACTTC. It encodes CSASGLNQETQYF.